What follows are 21 T cell receptor beta chains derived from one specimen sequenced in a study of TIL therapy for anti-PD-1-resistant metastatic lung cancer (dated by TCRdb to about 2021). Using bias-controlled multiplex PCR with the immunoSEQ v3 hsTCRB kit, the TCR beta CDR3 regions were amplified from genomic DNA. The source is immuneACCESS, and TCRdb retained only in-frame sequences with V and J called. Part of the clones is not carried over; for the studies checked, unresolved V genes explain less than half of this, and the remainder is unexplained. For this sample the table gives around 100,000 clones, of which roughly 65% were detected only once. The ten largest account for roughly 11% of the sample. Reading the label with the study, this specimen's time point is: pre-treatment sample, taken before nivolumab and TIL therapy. The baseline tumor samples, taken from the same resection that was used to grow TIL, were excised metastases, most often pleural nodules or supraclavicular lymph nodes.

The specimen comprised tumor tissue, sampled at baseline. The receptors stem from a person aged 25-79 years with non-small cell lung cancer.

This clone has only a few counts. J is TRBJ2-7 and V is TRBV7-9; the match to TRBD1 covers 9 bases. This CDR3 is built from 16 residues. CDR1 and CDR2 (germline): SEHNR, FQNEAQ (reference sequence). V shed 7 bases, J shed 4 bases, and the junction held 14 bases outside the gene matches. CDR3 amino acids: CASTPNAPGQGYEQYF. DNA of the CDR3: TGTGCCAGCACTCCCAATGCGCCGGGACAGGGATACGAGCAGTACTTC.

This clone appeared a few times. J is TRBJ2-1 and V is TRBV10-2; TRBD2 aligns across 11 bases. CDR3 length equals 13 residues. The V gene end was trimmed by 6 bases and the J gene end by 7 bases; junction bases not matched to a gene: 2. The germline CDR1 and CDR2 sequences are WSHSY and SAAADI. CDR3 sequence: CASRLAGANEQFF. CDR3 DNA sequence: TGCGCCAGCAGACTAGCGGGAGCGAATGAGCAGTTCTTC.

The chain combines TRBV6-5 with TRBJ2-7, with TRBD2 as a possible D gene (7 bases). Deletions cut 0 bases from V and 0 bases from J, with 9 bases between. Germline V gives CDR1 MNHEY, CDR2 SVGAGI. The CDR3 has 15 amino acids. CDR3 bases: TGTGCCAGCAGTTACTCCGGGGGGCACTCCTACGAGCAGTACTTC. Protein: CASSYSGGHSYEQYF.

The chain employs TRBV6-5 and TRBJ2-1; 10 bases fit TRBD2. CDR3 length: 15 amino acids. The germline V gene has CDR1 MNHEY and CDR2 SVGAGI. The ends lost 5 bases at V and 9 bases at J; junction bases unmatched: 10. The CDR3 DNA sequence: TGTGCCAGCAGTCAGCGTCTAGCGGGAGAGGTTGAGCAGTTCTTC. Its translation is CASSQRLAGEVEQFF.

The genes are TRBV6-9 and TRBJ2-3; no reliable D call. Trimming shortened V by 5 bases and J by 2 bases, and 14 bases separated the two germline ends. The germline V gene has CDR1 MNHGY and CDR2 SVAAGI. CDR3 length equals 15 residues. CDR3 sequence: CASSPPAITTDTQYF. The CDR3 DNA sequence: TGTGCCAGCAGTCCCCCAGCTATCACCACAGATACGCAGTATTTT.

The chain couples TRBV28 to TRBJ1-2; no clear D. The CDR3 is 12 residues long. Trimming stripped 4 bases from V and 8 bases from J, with 11 bases between. CDR1 MDHEN and CDR2 SYDVKM come from the germline V gene. The CDR3 sequence is CASSSATDGYTF. The CDR3 DNA sequence: TGTGCCAGCAGTTCTGCTACAGACGGCTACACCTTC.

This chain connects TRBV4-2 to TRBJ1-5; D not certain. Trimming left V 2 bases short and J 5 bases short, with 7 bases between. This CDR3 is built from 13 residues. Per the germline V gene, CDR1 is LGHNA and CDR2 is YNFKEQ. CDR3: CASSQWVHQPQHF. CDR3 coding DNA: TGTGCCAGCAGCCAATGGGTCCATCAGCCCCAGCATTTT.

The chain is built from TRBV4-1 and TRBJ1-2, with 9 bases lining up with TRBD1. Per the germline V gene, CDR1 is MGHRA and CDR2 is YSYEKL. CDR3 length equals 15 residues. The J segment lost 6 bases and the V segment lost 2 bases, leaving 7 bases of the junction unmatched. CDR3 protein: CASSQSGDRADGYTF. The CDR3 region has the DNA TGCGCCAGCAGCCAAAGTGGGGACAGGGCTGATGGCTACACCTTC.

The DNA for the CDR3 is TGTGCCAGCTCGGGGCTAGCAAGAGATACGCAGTATTTT. As protein: CASSGLARDTQYF. The chain combines TRBV7-2 with TRBJ2-3, with D perhaps given as TRBD1 or TRBD2 (5 bases each). The CDR3 runs 13 residues. Germline CDR1 and CDR2: SGHTA and FQGNSA. Between the trimmed V and J ends, which lost 8 bases and 5 bases, there was a span of 14 bases.

The J gene is TRBJ2-1, the V gene TRBV7-3, with D perhaps matching TRBD2 (7 bases). Per the germline V gene, CDR1 is SGHTA and CDR2 is FQGTGA. This CDR3 has 16 residues. Deletions cut 5 bases from V and 7 bases from J, with 21 bases between. The chain's CDR3 is CASSPLGGGAQNEQFF. Written as DNA, the CDR3 is TGTGCCAGCAGCCCCCTCGGTGGGGGGGCCCAGAATGAGCAGTTCTTC.

About this clone itself: A junction boundary mismatches the germline segment, possibly from a read error. The CDR3 DNA reads TGTGCCAGCAGTCCCGAACTAAGACAGGCAATCTTC. Protein product: CASSPELRQAIF. V gene TRBV2 combines with J gene TRBJ2-1, with D perhaps TRBD1 (6 bases). Germline V lookup: CDR1 SNHLY, CDR2 FYNNEI. The CDR3 has 12 amino acids.

This chain links TRBV12-3 or TRBV12-4 with TRBJ1-5; D is ambiguous. This CDR3 spans 13 amino acids. V was pared by 5 bases and J by 7 bases, with 12 bases between. Here the CDR3 DNA reads TGTGCCAGCAGTCTAAGGTTGGAACAGCCCCAGCATTTT. Its translation is CASSLRLEQPQHF.

This chain connects TRBV5-1 to TRBJ2-7, with D perhaps matching TRBD2 (6 bases). The length of the CDR3 is 15 residues. Germline V gene sequence: CDR1 SGHRS, CDR2 YFSETQ. The ends were cut back, 2 bases at V and 2 bases at J, with 14 bases in the middle. CDR3 DNA sequence: TGCGCCAGCAGCTTATCGGAGCGGACTACCTACGAGCAGTACTTC. The encoded protein is CASSLSERTTYEQYF.

This clone was picked up a small number of times. J is TRBJ2-7 and V is TRBV3-1 (or the pseudogene TRBV3-2), with 12 nucleotides matching TRBD2. J was trimmed by 5 bases and V by 0 bases; bases with no gene match: 8. CDR3 size: 17 residues. Germline V gene lookup returns CDR1 LGHDT and CDR2 YNNKEL (reference sequence). CDR3 loop: CASSQERLAGGIHEQYF. Written as DNA, the CDR3 is TGTGCCAGCAGCCAAGAGCGGCTAGCGGGAGGGATACACGAGCAGTACTTC.

This clone was seen once. DNA of the CDR3: TGCGCCAGCAGCTTGGGACAGGCGTATCATGAGCAGTTCTTC. Protein sequence: CASSLGQAYHEQFF. This rearrangement joins TRBV5-1 to TRBJ2-1, with a tentative D call TRBD1 (6 bases). Trimming left V 0 bases short and J 8 bases short, with 12 bases between. Germline V gives CDR1 SGHRS, CDR2 YFSETQ. There are 14 residues in the CDR3.

The chain employs TRBV7-6 and TRBJ2-3, with D uncertain. This CDR3 has 13 amino acids. V gave up 5 bases and J gave up 6 bases, with 12 bases separating them. Looked up from germline, CDR1 is SGHVS and CDR2 is FNYEAQ. The CDR3 DNA sequence: TGTGCCAGCAGCACCGGAAAATTTGATACGCAGTATTTT. Protein: CASSTGKFDTQYF.

This rearrangement joins TRBV19 to TRBJ2-7, with 8 bases identical to TRBD2. Unmatched junction bases numbered 14, after V lost 7 bases and J lost 6 bases. Germline V gene sequence: CDR1 LNHDA, CDR2 SQIVND (reference sequence). The length of the CDR3 is 15 residues. CDR3 sequence (DNA): TGTGCCAGTACCCGGACGGCGGGAGGAGGTTTCGAGCAGTACTTC. Amino acid sequence: CASTRTAGGGFEQYF.

The chain has TRBV19 and TRBJ1-6, with D possibly being TRBD1 (6 bases). Germline V gene data show CDR1 as LNHDA and CDR2 as SQIVND (reference sequence). Trimming removed 6 bases from V and 8 bases from J, with 17 bases in between. The CDR3 spans 15 residues. CDR3 DNA sequence: TGTGCCAGTAGCCTCCTGGGGGCAGATCATTCACCCCTCCACTTT. Translation gives CASSLLGADHSPLHF.

This clone is a singleton in its sample. This chain connects TRBV10-3 to TRBJ2-1; unclear D gene. The CDR3 is made up of 11 amino acids. CDR1 is ENHRY, CDR2 SYGVKD, per germline. Trimming took 8 bases from V and 4 from J, leaving 6 bases between them. The CDR3 protein is CAIGAYNEQFF. DNA of the CDR3: TGTGCCATCGGCGCGTACAATGAGCAGTTCTTC.

This chain connects TRBV18 to TRBJ2-2; a possible D gene is TRBD2 (5 bases). This CDR3 comprises 17 residues. Germline-derived CDR1 and CDR2 are KGHSH and LQKENI. Deletions cut 3 bases from V and 0 bases from J, with 14 bases between. CDR3 in DNA: TGTGCCAGCTCACCGTCAGCGGTGGAAGCGAACACCGGGGAGCTGTTTTTT. Translation gives CASSPSAVEANTGELFF.

V usage is TRBV27 and J usage is TRBJ2-3; D is unclear. Trimming shortened V by 6 bases and J by 4 bases, and 17 bases separated the two germline ends. Germline V gene lookup returns CDR1 MNHEY and CDR2 SMNVEV (reference sequence). CDR3 length: 15 residues. The chain's CDR3 is CASRRGPLLADTQYF. DNA of the CDR3: TGTGCCAGCAGGCGAGGCCCCTTATTGGCAGATACGCAGTATTTT.